The clone carrying this T cell receptor beta chain was detected a few times. Its specificity is not known. The CDR3 is 15 amino acids. Germline V gene data show CDR1 as MDHEN and CDR2 as SYDVKM. J was trimmed by 5 bases and V by 2 bases; bases with no gene match: 4. cDNA libraries of TCR beta carried unique molecular identifiers. TCRdb analysed the PCR reads with MiXCR anew, one entry per CDR3 protein. The sample carries some 370,000 distinct CDR3 sequences, around 37% recorded once. This entry belongs to a study of post-analysis software for immune sequencing data. Study-level points and caveats: By F measure, samples from a shared preparation batch strongly co-clustered. Four or five TRBV segments, including TRBV5-6, TRBV5-1 and TRBV20-1, were more frequent in patients than controls. Relative to controls, patients with multiple sclerosis showed significantly lower normalized Chao1 diversity.

This chain uses TRBV28 with TRBJ1-4; 8 nucleotides align to TRBD1. The sequenced sample was blood. This TCR was recovered from a girl between 10 and 17 years old with multiple sclerosis. The CDR3 sequence is CASSLDQGANEKLFF. The DNA for the CDR3 is TGTGCCAGCAGTTTAGATCAGGGGGCAAATGAAAAACTGTTTTTT. The whole variable domain, filled in from reference TRBV28 and TRBJ1-4, reads DVKVTQSSRYLVKRTGEKVFLECVQDMDHENMFWYRQDPGLGLRLIYFSYDVKMKEKGDIPEGYSVSREKKERFSLILESASTNQTSMYLCASSLDQGANEKLFFGSGTQLSVL.